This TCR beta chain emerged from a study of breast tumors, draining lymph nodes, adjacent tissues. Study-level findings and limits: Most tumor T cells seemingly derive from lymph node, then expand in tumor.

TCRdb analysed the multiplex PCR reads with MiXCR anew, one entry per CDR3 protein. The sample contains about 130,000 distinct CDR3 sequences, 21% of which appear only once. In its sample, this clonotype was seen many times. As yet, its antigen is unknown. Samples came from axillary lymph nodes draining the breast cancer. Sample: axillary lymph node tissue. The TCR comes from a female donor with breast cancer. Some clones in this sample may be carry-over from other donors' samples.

DNA of the CDR3: TGTGCCAGTAGTAATCCGGGTAGACAGACGGAGACCCAGTACTTC. Its protein is CASSNPGRQTETQYF. The chain joins TRBV19 to TRBJ2-5, with D possibly being TRBD1 (5 bases). Germline loops: CDR1 LNHDA, CDR2 SQIVND (reference sequence). V lost 4 bases and J lost 5, with 17 bases in between. The CDR3 consists of 15 residues.